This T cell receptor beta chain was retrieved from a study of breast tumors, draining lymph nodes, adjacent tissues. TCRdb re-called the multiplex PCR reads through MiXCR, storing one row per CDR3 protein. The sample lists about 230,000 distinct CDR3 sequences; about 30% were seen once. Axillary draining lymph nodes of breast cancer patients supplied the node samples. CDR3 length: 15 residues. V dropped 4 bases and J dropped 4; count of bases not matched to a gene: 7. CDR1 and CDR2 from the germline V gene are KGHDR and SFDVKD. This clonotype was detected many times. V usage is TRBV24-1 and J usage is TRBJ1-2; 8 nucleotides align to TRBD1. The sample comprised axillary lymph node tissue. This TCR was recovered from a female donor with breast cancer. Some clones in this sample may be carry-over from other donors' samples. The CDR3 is CATSETTGDLYGYTF. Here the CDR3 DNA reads TGTGCCACCAGTGAGACGACAGGGGATCTCTATGGCTACACCTTC.